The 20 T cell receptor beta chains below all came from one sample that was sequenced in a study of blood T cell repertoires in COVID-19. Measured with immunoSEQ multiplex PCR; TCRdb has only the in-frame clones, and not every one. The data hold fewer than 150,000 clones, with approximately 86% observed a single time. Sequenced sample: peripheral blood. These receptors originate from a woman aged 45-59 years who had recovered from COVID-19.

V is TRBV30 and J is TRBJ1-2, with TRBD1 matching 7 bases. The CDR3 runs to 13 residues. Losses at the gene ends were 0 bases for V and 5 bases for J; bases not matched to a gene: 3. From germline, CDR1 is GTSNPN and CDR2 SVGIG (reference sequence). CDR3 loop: CAWSVETGYGYTF. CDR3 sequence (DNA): TGTGCCTGGAGTGTCGAGACAGGGTATGGCTACACCTTC.

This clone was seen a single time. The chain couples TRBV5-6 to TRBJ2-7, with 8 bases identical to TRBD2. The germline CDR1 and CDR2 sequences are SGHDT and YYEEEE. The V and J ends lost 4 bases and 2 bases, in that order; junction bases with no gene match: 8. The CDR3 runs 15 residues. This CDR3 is CASSRRPGLAYEQYF. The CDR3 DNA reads TGTGCCAGCAGCCGTAGACCGGGACTAGCCTACGAGCAGTACTTC.

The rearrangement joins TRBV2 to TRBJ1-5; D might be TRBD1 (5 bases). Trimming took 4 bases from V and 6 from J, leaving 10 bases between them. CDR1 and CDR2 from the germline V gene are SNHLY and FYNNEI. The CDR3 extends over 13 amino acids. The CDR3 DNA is TGTGCCAGCAGTGCAGGGAGGGTTCAGCCCCAGCATTTT. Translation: CASSAGRVQPQHF.

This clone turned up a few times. CDR3 coding DNA: TGTGCCAGCAGATCCAGGGGAGGGTACACTGAAGCTTTCTTT. Translated: CASRSRGGYTEAFF. This rearrangement joins TRBV6-5 to TRBJ1-1; the D gene is possibly TRBD1 (6 bases). The germline V gene encodes CDR1 MNHEY and CDR2 SVGAGI. This CDR3 spans 14 amino acids. V was pared by 6 bases and J by 3 bases, with 14 bases between.

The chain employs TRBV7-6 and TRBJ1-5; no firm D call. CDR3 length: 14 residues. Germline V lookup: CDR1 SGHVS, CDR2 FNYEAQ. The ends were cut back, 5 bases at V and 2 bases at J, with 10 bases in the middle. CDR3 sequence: CASSPEAGNQPQHF. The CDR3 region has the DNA TGTGCCAGCAGCCCCGAGGCCGGCAATCAGCCCCAGCATTTT. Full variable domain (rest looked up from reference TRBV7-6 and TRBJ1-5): GAGVSQSPRYKVTKRGQDVALRCDPISGHVSLYWYRQALGQGPEFLTYFNYEAQQDKSGLPNDRFSAERPEGSISTLTIQRTEQRDSAMYRCASSPEAGNQPQHFGDGTRLSIL.

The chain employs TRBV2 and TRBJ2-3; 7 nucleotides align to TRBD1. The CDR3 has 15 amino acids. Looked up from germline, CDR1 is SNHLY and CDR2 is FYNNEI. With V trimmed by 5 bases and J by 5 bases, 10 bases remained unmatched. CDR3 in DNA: TGTGCCAGCAGTCGACAGGGTGTCGCGGGAGATACGCAGTATTTT. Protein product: CASSRQGVAGDTQYF. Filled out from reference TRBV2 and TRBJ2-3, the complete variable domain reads EPEVTQTPSHQVTQMGQEVILRCVPISNHLYFYWYRQILGQKVEFLVSFYNNEISEKSEIFDDQFSVERPDGSNFTLKIRSTKLEDSAMYFCASSRQGVAGDTQYFGPGTRLTVL.

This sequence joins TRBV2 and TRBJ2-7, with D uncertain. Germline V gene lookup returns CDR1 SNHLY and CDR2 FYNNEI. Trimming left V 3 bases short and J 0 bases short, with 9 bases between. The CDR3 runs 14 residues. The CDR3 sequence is CASSDGVGSYEQYF. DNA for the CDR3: TGTGCCAGCAGTGACGGAGTTGGCTCCTACGAGCAGTACTTC.

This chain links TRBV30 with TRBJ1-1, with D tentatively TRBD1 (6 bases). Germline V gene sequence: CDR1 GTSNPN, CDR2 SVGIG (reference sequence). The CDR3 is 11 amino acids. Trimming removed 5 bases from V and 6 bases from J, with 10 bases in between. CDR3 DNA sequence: TGTGCCTGGGGGGGGGCCGCTGAAGCTTTCTTT. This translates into CAWGGAAEAFF.

The CDR3 bases are TGCGCCAGCAGTTCCCAAGCCTCCTACGAGCAGTACTTC. Its protein is CASSSQASYEQYF. The chain carries TRBV5-1 and TRBJ2-7; D remains ambiguous. The V gene's germline CDR1 is SGHRS and CDR2 YFSETQ. The ends were cut back, 5 bases at V and 0 bases at J, with 9 bases in the middle. The CDR3 totals 13 residues.

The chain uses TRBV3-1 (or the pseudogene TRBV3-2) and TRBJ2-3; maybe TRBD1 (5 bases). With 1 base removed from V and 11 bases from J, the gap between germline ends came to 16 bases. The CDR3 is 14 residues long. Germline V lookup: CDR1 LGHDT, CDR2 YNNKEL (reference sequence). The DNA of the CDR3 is TGTGCCAGCAGCCAAGGACGGCAGGGTACGCAGCAGTATTTT. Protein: CASSQGRQGTQQYF.

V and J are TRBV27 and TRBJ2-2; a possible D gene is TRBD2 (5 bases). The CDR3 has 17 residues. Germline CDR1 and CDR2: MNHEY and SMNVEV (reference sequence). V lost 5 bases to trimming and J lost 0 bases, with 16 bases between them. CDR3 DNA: TGTGCCAGCAGTCCCCTGCTCCTAGCCGCGAACACCGGGGAGCTGTTTTTT. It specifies CASSPLLLAANTGELFF.

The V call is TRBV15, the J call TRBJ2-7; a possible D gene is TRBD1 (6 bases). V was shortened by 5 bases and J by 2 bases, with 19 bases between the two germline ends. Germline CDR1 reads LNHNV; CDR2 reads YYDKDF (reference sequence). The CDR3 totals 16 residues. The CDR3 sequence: CATSPGHLGAPYEQYF. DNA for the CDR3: TGTGCCACCAGCCCTGGGCATCTGGGGGCTCCCTACGAGCAGTACTTC.

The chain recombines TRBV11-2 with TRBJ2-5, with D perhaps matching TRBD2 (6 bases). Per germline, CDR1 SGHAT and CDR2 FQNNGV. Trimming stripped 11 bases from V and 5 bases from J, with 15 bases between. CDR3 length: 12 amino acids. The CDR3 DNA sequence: TGTGCCGCCGGCAGGGCGGGGGAGACCCAGTACTTC. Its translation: CAAGRAGETQYF.

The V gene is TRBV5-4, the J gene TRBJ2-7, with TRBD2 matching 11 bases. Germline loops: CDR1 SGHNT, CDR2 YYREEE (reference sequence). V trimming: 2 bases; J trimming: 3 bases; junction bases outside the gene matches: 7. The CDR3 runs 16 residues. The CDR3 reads CASSFRAGLAVYEQYF. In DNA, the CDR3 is TGTGCCAGCAGCTTCCGGGCGGGACTAGCGGTCTACGAGCAGTACTTC.

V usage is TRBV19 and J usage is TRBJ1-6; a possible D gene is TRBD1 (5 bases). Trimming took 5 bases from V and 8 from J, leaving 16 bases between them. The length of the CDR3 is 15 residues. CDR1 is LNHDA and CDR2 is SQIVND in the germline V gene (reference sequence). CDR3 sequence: CASSFRTGGDSPLHF. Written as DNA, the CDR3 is TGTGCCAGTAGTTTCCGGACGGGGGGGGATTCACCCCTCCACTTT.

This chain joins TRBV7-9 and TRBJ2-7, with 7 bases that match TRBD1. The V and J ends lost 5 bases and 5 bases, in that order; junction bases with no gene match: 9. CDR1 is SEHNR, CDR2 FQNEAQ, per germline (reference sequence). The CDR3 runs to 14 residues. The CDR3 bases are TGTGCCAGCAGCCTCCCTACAGGGGTTCACGAGCAGTACTTC. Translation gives CASSLPTGVHEQYF. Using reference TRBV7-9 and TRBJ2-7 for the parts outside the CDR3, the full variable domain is DTGVSQNPRHKITKRGQNVTFRCDPISEHNRLYWYRQTLGQGPEFLTYFQNEAQLEKSRLLSDRFSAERPKGSFSTLEIQRTEQGDSAMYLCASSLPTGVHEQYFGPGTRLTVT.

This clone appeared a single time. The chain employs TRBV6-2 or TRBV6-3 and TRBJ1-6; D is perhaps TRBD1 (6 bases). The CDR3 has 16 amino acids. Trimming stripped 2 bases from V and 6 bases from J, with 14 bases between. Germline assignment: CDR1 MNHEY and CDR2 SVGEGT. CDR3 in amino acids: CASSYPGTPANSPLHF. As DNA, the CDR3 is TGTGCCAGCAGTTACCCGGGGACACCGGCTAATTCACCCCTCCACTTT.

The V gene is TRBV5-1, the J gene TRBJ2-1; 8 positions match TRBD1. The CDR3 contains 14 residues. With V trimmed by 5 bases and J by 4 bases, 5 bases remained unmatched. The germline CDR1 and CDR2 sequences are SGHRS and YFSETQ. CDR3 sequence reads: CASRQGGLYNEQFF. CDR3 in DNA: TGCGCCAGCAGACAGGGGGGCTTATACAATGAGCAGTTCTTC.

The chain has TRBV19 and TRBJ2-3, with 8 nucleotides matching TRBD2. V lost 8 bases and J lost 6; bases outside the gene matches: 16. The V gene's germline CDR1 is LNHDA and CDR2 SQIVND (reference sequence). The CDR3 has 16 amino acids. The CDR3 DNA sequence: TGTGCCAGTTCTCACCGGGGGAGCGGGAGAGCGGATACGCAGTATTTT. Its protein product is CASSHRGSGRADTQYF.

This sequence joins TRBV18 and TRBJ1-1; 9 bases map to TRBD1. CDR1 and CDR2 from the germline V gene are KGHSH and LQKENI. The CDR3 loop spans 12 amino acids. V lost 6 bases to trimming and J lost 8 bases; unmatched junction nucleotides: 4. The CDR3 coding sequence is TGTGCCAGCTCCCTCGGGACAGGGGAAGCTTTCTTT. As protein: CASSLGTGEAFF.